A single TCR beta chain is shown here with its context. Its antigen remains unidentified. It was RNA transcripts that yielded the amplified TCR beta CDR3 regions. The HTBI set primed first-round TCR CDR3 RT-PCR. Via MiXCR, TCRdb re-called the multiplex PCR reads, giving one row per CDR3 protein. The sample shows a few hundred thousand distinct CDR3 sequences, over 15% of them seen only once. The data belong to a study of T cells in Graves' hyperthyroidism and ophthalmopathy. Study-level points and caveats: Blood shared most expanded thyroid clonotypes above 0.001. Ophthalmopathy and stable hyperthyroidism were told apart by a 13 V-J model.

Exclusion of patients followed from uncontrolled infection, other autoimmune disease, pregnancy or lactation. This CDR3 contains 14 residues. V lost 7 bases and J lost 10, with 17 bases in between. CDR1 MNHNS and CDR2 SASEGT come from the germline V gene. Material for sequencing was blood. The V gene is TRBV6-1, the J gene TRBJ1-6; D is unresolved. The sequence was collected from a woman aged 18-29 years with Graves' hyperthyroidism. CDR3 DNA sequence: TGTGCCAGCACCTACCAGATCCTGGGGTCACCCCTCCACTTT. It translates to CASTYQILGSPLHF.